The rows below give T cell receptor beta chains drawn from one sample of a study of a mutant IDH1 vaccine in newly diagnosed glioma. No antigen has been assigned to these receptors. This table comes from immunoSEQ multiplex PCR, and its TCRdb copy is limited to in-frame clones, with some not included. The sample has 55,000 or so clones; about 80% are singletons. The sequencing here drew on PBMCs, taken from a glioma patient whose treatment included an IDH1 peptide vaccine. These receptors were collected from a middle-aged man with glioma. CDR3s include the opening cysteine and the closing phenylalanine or tryptophan. The D gene is left open where the match is weak. Only part of the rows carry a size: once, few, many, or a class if the clone is expanded.

V	size	D	J	CDR3	DNA
TRBV23-1	.	.	TRBJ2-3	CASSLRGSPDYTDTQYF	TGCGCCAGCAGTCTTCGAGGAAGCCCAGACTACACAGATACGCAGTATTTT
TRBV29-1	few	.	TRBJ2-5	CSVNEGEETQYF	TGCAGCGTAAACGAGGGAGAAGAGACCCAGTACTTC
TRBV13	.	.	TRBJ1-2	CASSPPSLFGGPDYGYTF	TGTGCCAGCAGCCCCCCCAGTTTGTTTGGGGGGCCTGACTATGGCTACACCTTC
TRBV6-1	.	TRBD1	TRBJ1-5	CASRSPTGPVQPQHF	TGTGCCAGCCGTTCGCCGACAGGGCCGGTACAGCCCCAGCATTTT
TRBV10-3	.	.	TRBJ1-2	CAISEAYVRGSGYTF	TGTGCCATCAGTGAGGCCTATGTGCGGGGTTCCGGCTACACCTTC
TRBV5-6	.	.	TRBJ2-3	CASSPQRGMTDTQYF	TGTGCCAGCAGCCCACAAAGGGGGATGACAGATACGCAGTATTTT
TRBV25-1	.	.	TRBJ2-5	CASSGLVLETQYF	TGTGCCAGCAGTGGGCTAGTTCTCGAGACCCAGTACTTC
TRBV9	.	.	TRBJ1-2	CASSPSRDYGYTF	TGTGCCAGCAGCCCTTCCAGGGACTATGGCTACACCTTC
TRBV19	.	.	TRBJ2-1	CASSPRRDNEQFF	TGTGCCAGTAGCCCCCGACGGGACAATGAGCAGTTCTTC
TRBV6-5	.	TRBD1	TRBJ2-7	CASGKQGPSYEQYF	TGTGCCAGCGGTAAACAGGGGCCCTCCTACGAGCAGTACTTC
TRBV5-1	.	TRBD1	TRBJ2-5	CASSLGQGPQETQYF	TGCGCCAGCAGCTTAGGACAGGGACCTCAAGAGACCCAGTACTTC
TRBV10-3	.	.	TRBJ1-2	CAIGSGDRRGYTF	TGTGCCATCGGGTCGGGGGACCGGCGTGGCTACACCTTC
TRBV15	.	.	TRBJ1-1	CATRRDSMGTEAFF	TGTGCCACCAGGAGAGACAGCATGGGTACTGAAGCTTTCTTT
TRBV30	.	TRBD1	TRBJ2-3	CAWSGGQTTDTQYF	TGTGCCTGGAGTGGGGGACAGACCACAGATACGCAGTATTTT
TRBV7-9	.	.	TRBJ2-3	CASSLEVGGDTDTQYF	TGTGCCAGCAGCTTAGAGGTGGGGGGCGACACAGATACGCAGTATTTT
TRBV10-2	once	.	TRBJ2-5	CASSSSRRGTQYF	TGCGCCAGCAGTAGTAGCCGCAGGGGGACCCAGTACTTC
TRBV5-1	.	.	TRBJ2-7	CASSSWTDTYEQYF	TGCGCCAGCAGCTCTTGGACCGATACCTACGAGCAGTACTTC
TRBV10-1	.	TRBD1	TRBJ1-1	CASSAGQGDTEAFF	TGCGCCAGCAGTGCGGGACAGGGTGACACTGAAGCTTTCTTT
TRBV27	.	.	TRBJ2-7	CASRGERSEQYF	TGTGCCAGCAGGGGTGAGCGGAGCGAGCAGTACTTC
TRBV4-1	.	.	TRBJ2-1	CASSQAAGSRGYNEQFF	TGCGCCAGCAGCCAAGCAGCAGGGTCAAGGGGCTACAATGAGCAGTTCTTC
TRBV2	.	.	TRBJ2-2	CASIRLAGAPGTGELFF	TGTGCCAGCATAAGATTGGCGGGGGCCCCAGGGACCGGGGAGCTGTTTTTT
TRBV6-5	.	.	TRBJ1-3	CASSYEGSNTIYF	TGTGCCAGCAGTTATGAGGGGAGCAACACCATATATTTT
TRBV11-3	.	.	TRBJ1-2	CASSLDRTPAPGNYGYTF	TGTGCCAGCAGCTTAGATCGGACCCCCGCACCTGGTAACTATGGCTACACCTTC
TRBV7-9	.	TRBD2	TRBJ2-3	CASSLVRVGGGTTDTQYF	TGTGCCAGCAGCTTAGTTAGGGTCGGCGGGGGAACCACAGATACGCAGTATTTT
TRBV5-1	.	.	TRBJ1-1	CASSLITGLNTEAFF	TGCGCCAGCAGCTTGATTACTGGTTTGAACACTGAAGCTTTCTTT
TRBV6-1	.	.	TRBJ1-5	CAVLRDSNQPQHF	TGTGCCGTACTGCGGGATAGCAATCAGCCCCAGCATTTT
TRBV5-1	.	.	TRBJ2-7	CASRYGPDSYEQYF	TGCGCCAGCAGATACGGACCAGACTCCTACGAGCAGTACTTC
TRBV4-1	.	.	TRBJ1-2	CASSHLEAGTSNYGYTF	TGCGCCAGCAGCCACCTCGAGGCCGGGACGTCGAACTATGGCTACACCTTC
TRBV5-6	.	TRBD2	TRBJ2-1	CASSHGGGTVDEQFF	TGTGCCAGCAGCCATGGGGGGGGTACCGTCGATGAGCAGTTCTTC
TRBV5-4	.	.	TRBJ2-7	CASSLGISYEQYF	TGTGCCAGCAGCTTGGGTATAAGCTACGAGCAGTACTTC
TRBV27	.	.	TRBJ1-6	CASNRVPHNSPLHF	TGTGCCAGCAATAGGGTACCGCATAATTCACCCCTCCACTTT
TRBV4-1	.	.	TRBJ1-5	CASSHAGIQPQHF	TGCGCCAGCAGCCACGCAGGGATTCAGCCCCAGCATTTT
TRBV7-9	.	TRBD1	TRBJ1-2	CASSRTGGSGYTF	TGTGCCAGCAGCCGGACAGGGGGCAGCGGCTACACCTTC
TRBV5-1	.	.	TRBJ2-2	CASSSIKAGELFF	TGCGCCAGCAGCTCCATTAAAGCCGGGGAGCTGTTTTTT
TRBV27	.	.	TRBJ2-2	CAKSLGGSTGELFF	TGTGCCAAGTCTTTAGGGGGGAGCACCGGGGAGCTGTTTTTT
TRBV28	.	.	TRBJ1-5	CASRLTGAEQPQHF	TGTGCCAGCAGGCTTACGGGGGCTGAACAGCCCCAGCATTTT
TRBV7-2	once	.	TRBJ2-2	CASSFVSGGTGELFF	TGTGCCAGCAGCTTCGTGTCAGGGGGGACCGGGGAGCTGTTTTTT
TRBV29-1	.	TRBD1	TRBJ1-1	CSAKTGGTEAFF	TGCAGCGCTAAGACAGGGGGCACTGAAGCTTTCTTT
TRBV29-1	.	TRBD2	TRBJ2-1	CSVEESGTSGEQFF	TGCAGCGTTGAAGAATCGGGGACTAGCGGTGAGCAGTTCTTC